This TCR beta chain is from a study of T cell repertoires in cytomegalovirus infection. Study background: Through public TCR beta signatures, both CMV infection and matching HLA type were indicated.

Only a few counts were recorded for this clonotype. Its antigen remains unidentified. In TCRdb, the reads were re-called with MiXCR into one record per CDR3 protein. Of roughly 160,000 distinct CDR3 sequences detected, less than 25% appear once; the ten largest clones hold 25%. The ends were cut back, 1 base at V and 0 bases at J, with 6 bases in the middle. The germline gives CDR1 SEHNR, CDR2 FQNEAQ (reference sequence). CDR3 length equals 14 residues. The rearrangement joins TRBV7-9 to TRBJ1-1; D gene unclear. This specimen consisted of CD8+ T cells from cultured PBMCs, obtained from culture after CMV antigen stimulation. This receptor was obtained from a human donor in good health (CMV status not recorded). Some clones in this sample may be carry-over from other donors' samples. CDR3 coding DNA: TGTGCCAGCAGCTTAGGCGTAATGAACACTGAAGCTTTCTTT. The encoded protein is CASSLGVMNTEAFF.